The clone carrying this T cell receptor beta chain showed up just a few times. The antigen is undetermined. The data derive from a study of T-cell memory formation after mild COVID-19. Study-wide context: Largely donor-specific TCR clusters were found. Study conclusions and caveats: CD4+ contracting clones were mainly CM and EM; CD8+ ones, EMRA.

Trimming took off 5 bases at V and 0 bases at J, with 17 bases between the two ends. The CDR3 is 16 residues long. The germline V gene encodes CDR1 DFQATT and CDR2 SNEGSKA (reference sequence). Using constant-segment primers, 5'RACE produced TCR alpha and TCR beta cDNA libraries carrying sample barcodes and UMIs. MiXCR, run by TCRdb on the 5' RACE reads, gives a single entry per CDR3 protein. The sample lists approximately 400,000 distinct CDR3 sequences; approximately 24% were seen once. The V call is TRBV20-1, the J call TRBJ2-1, with a weak D call TRBD2 (6 bases). Specimen: PBMCs or a T cell subset sorted from them (not recorded which). The sequence was collected from an adult woman who had mild COVID-19 (a few samples of this study predate the infection). Cell type and time point are not known. The CDR3: CSALAPAGSSYNEQFF. DNA of the CDR3: TGCAGTGCTTTGGCCCCAGCGGGTAGCTCCTACAATGAGCAGTTCTTC.